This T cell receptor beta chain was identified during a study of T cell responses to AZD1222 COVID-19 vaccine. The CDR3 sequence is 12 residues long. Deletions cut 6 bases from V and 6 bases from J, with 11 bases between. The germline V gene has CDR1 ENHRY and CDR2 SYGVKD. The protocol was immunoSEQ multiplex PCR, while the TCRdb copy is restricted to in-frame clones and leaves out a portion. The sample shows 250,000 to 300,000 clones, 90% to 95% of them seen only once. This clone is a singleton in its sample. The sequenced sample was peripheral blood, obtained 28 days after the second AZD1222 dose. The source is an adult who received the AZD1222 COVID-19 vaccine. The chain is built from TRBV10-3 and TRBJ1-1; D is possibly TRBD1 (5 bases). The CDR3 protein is CAISRGEAEAFF. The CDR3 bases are TGTGCCATCAGCCGGGGGGAAGCTGAAGCTTTCTTT.